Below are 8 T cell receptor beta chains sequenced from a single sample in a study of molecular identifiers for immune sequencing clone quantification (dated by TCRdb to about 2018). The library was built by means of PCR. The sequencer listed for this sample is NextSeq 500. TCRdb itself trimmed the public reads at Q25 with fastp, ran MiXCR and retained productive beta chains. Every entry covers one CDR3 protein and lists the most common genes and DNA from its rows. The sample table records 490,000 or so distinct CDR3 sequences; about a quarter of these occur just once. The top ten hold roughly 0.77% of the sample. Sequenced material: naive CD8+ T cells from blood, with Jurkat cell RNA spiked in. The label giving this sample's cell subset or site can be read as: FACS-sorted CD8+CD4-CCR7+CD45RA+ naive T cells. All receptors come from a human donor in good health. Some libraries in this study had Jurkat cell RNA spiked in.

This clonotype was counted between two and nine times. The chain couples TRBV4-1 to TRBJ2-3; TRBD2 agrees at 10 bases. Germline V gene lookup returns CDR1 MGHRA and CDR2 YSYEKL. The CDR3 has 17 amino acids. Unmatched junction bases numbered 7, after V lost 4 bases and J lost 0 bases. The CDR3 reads CASSPSSGGLSTDTQYF. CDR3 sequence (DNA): TGCGCCAGCAGCCCTTCTAGCGGGGGCCTTAGCACAGATACGCAGTATTTT.

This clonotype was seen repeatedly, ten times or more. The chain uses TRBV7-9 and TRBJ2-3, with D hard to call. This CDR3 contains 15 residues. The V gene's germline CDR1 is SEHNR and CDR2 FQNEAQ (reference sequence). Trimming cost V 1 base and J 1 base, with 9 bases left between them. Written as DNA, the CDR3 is TGTGCCAGCAGCTTAGTGGGCTTCGGCACAGATACGCAGTATTTT. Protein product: CASSLVGFGTDTQYF. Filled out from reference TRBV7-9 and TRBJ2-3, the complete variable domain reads DTGVSQNPRHKITKRGQNVTFRCDPISEHNRLYWYRQTLGQGPEFLTYFQNEAQLEKSRLLSDRFSAERPKGSFSTLEIQRTEQGDSAMYLCASSLVGFGTDTQYFGPGTRLTVL.

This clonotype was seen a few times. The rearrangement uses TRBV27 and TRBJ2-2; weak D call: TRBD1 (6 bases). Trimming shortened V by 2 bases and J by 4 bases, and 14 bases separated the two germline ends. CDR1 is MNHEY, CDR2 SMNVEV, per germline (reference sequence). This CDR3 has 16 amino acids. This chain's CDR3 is CASSLLLGASTGELFF. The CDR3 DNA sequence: TGTGCCAGCAGTTTACTTTTGGGGGCGAGCACCGGGGAGCTGTTTTTT.

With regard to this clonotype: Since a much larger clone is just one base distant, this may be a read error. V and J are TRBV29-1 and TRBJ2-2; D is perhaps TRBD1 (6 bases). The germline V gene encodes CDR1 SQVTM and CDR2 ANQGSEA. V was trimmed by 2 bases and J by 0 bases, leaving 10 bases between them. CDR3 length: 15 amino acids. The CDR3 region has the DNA TGCAGCGTTGAATCCAGGGGCACGAACACCGGGGAGCTGTTTTTT. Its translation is CSVESRGTNTGELFF.

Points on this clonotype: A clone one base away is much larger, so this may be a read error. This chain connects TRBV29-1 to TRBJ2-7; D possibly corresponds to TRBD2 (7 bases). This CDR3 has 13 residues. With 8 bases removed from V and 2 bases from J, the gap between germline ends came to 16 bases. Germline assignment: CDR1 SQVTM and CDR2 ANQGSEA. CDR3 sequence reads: CSIAGAKTYEQYF. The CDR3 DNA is TGCAGCATTGCGGGGGCCAAAACCTACGAGCAGTACTTC.

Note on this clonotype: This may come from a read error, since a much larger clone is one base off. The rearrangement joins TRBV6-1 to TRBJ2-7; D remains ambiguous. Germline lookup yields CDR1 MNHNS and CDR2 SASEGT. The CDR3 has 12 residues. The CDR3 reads CASIPDPYEQCF. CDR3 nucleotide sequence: TGTGCCAGCATTCCGGACCCCTACGAGCAGTGCTTC.

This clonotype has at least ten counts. CDR3 sequence (DNA): TGTGCCAGCAGTGAATCAAGGACCGGACAAGAGACCCAGTACTTC. Protein product: CASSESRTGQETQYF. The chain is built from TRBV2 and TRBJ2-5; D call uncertain. The CDR3 runs 15 residues. Deletions cut 2 bases from V and 2 bases from J, with 12 bases between. Germline V gene lookup returns CDR1 SNHLY and CDR2 FYNNEI.

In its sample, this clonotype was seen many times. DNA for the CDR3: TGTGCCAGCAGTAGGGGTGGCAATCAGCCCCAGCATTTT. Protein sequence: CASSRGGNQPQHF. V usage is TRBV25-1 and J usage is TRBJ1-5, with a possible D match to TRBD1 (5 bases). V was pared by 5 bases and J by 2 bases, with 7 bases between. There are 13 residues in the CDR3. Germline CDR1 and CDR2: MGHDK and SYGVNS.